This TCR beta chain is drawn from a study of blood T cell repertoires in COVID-19. For the study at large: Samples of COVID-19 (acute and convalescent) were obtained from the United States, Italy and Spain. Sources were T cells, B-cell-depleted T cells, or PBMCs; the material itself was cDNA or gDNA.

Recruited during active infection, patients (from Seattle) were subsequently followed longitudinally. Original analysis: Estimation of nucleated cell counts relied on the amplification of reference gene primers. Assay used: immunoSEQ multiplex PCR; TCRdb lists only in-frame clones, some missing. V, J and clone size were drawn from that table, and D and trimming were deduced from the DNA. This sample carries more than 300,000 clones, 70% to 90% of them seen once, and the ten largest clones take less than 11%. Material for sequencing was peripheral blood. This TCR was sampled from a woman in her 30s with COVID-19, enrolled during active disease.

In DNA form, the CDR3 reads TGTGCCAGTAGTATCACCCCGGACAGGGTAGATCAGCCCCAGCATTTT. Protein: CASSITPDRVDQPQHF. The J gene is TRBJ1-5, the V gene TRBV19; 8 nucleotides line up with TRBD1. This CDR3 spans 16 amino acids. Per germline, CDR1 LNHDA and CDR2 SQIVND (reference sequence). V shed 3 bases and J 5 bases; nucleotides not matched to a gene: 9. The variable domain in full, with the rest retrieved from reference TRBV19 and TRBJ1-5, is DGGITQSPKYLFRKEGQNVTLSCEQNLNHDAMYWYRQDPGQGLRLIYYSQIVNDFQKGDIAEGYSVSREKKESFPLTVTSAQKNPTAFYLCASSITPDRVDQPQHFGDGTRLSIL.